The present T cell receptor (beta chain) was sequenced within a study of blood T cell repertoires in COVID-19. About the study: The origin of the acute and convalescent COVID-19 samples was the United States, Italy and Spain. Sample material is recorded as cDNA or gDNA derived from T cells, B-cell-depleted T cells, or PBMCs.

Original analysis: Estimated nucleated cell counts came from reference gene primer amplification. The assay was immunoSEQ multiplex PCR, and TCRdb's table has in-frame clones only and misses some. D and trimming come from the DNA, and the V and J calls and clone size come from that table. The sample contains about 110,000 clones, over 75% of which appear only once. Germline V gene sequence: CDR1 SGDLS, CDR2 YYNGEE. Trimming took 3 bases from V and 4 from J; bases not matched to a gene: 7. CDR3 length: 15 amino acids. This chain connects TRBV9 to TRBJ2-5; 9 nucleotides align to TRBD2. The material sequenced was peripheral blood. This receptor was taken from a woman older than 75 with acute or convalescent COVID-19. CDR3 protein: CASSDGLASRETQYF. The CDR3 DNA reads TGTGCCAGCAGCGATGGACTAGCGTCGCGAGAGACCCAGTACTTC. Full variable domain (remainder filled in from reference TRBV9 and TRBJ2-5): DSGVTQTPKHLITATGQRVTLRCSPRSGDLSVYWYQQSLDQGLQFLIQYYNGEERAKGNILERFSAQQFPDLHSELNLSSLELGDSALYFCASSDGLASRETQYFGPGTRLLVL.